This T cell receptor beta chain was profiled in a study of human T cells and chemical hapten exposure. Looking at the study overall: Read at 6 days, the patch tests placed 0.01% DPC on the upper back. The study, taken as a whole, reports: Against controls, expanded TCRs gave rise to significantly more large CDR3 similarity clusters. Sensitizing with DPC caused no change in TCRs above 1 in 1000 frequency.

Per the authors' pipeline: TCRs per sample had a median of around 98,000 and ranged from about 20,000 to 750,000. TCRdb processed the RACE reads anew with MiXCR; each CDR3 protein has one entry. For this entry, the V and J calls and clone size follow TCRdb and not the study's own pipeline. The sample lists 75,000 to 90,000 distinct CDR3 sequences; about 10% were seen once. The sample's time point: patch test 2, 6 weeks after DPC sensitization. The treatment was: therapeutic diphenylcyclopropenone sensitization with weekly scalp DPC. A remark on this clonotype: Its target is not known.

Source: whole blood, taken in connection with sensitization to the hapten diphenylcyclopropenone (DPC). The TCR comes from a woman aged 50 to 60 with alopecia areata. Some clones in this sample may be carry-over from other donors' samples.

Here the CDR3 DNA reads TGTGCCAGCAGCCTGAGACAACTCACCGGGGAGCTGTTTTTT. This sequence encodes CASSLRQLTGELFF. The rearrangement uses TRBV3-1 and TRBJ2-2; no clear D gene. Between the trimmed V and J ends, which lost 4 bases and 4 bases, there was a span of 10 bases. From germline, CDR1 is LGHDT and CDR2 YNNKEL (reference sequence). The CDR3 sequence is 14 residues long. Complete variable domain (other parts from reference TRBV3-1 and TRBJ2-2): DTAVSQTPKYLVTQMGNDKSIKCEQNLGHDTMYWYKQDSKKFLKIMFSYNNKELIINETVPNRFSPKSPDKAHLNLHINSLELGDSAVYFCASSLRQLTGELFFGEGSRLTVL.